Shown below are 19 T cell receptor beta chains from a single sample sequenced in a study of shared clonotypes between healthy human individuals. The data were produced by immunoSEQ multiplex PCR, yet TCRdb's version contains in-frame clones alone and is incomplete. The repertoire holds almost 700,000 clones, with under 95% as singletons. Terminally differentiated effector memory CD45RA+ cells were left out of the naive CD8 fraction, which was CD45RO-negative and positively selected for CCR7. The source material was naive CD8+ T cells sorted from blood. Receptor source: a young man in good health.

J is TRBJ2-7 and V is TRBV27, with D possibly being TRBD1 or TRBD2 (5 bases each). Germline CDR1 reads MNHEY; CDR2 reads SMNVEV (reference sequence). Trimming cost V 5 bases and J 1 base, with 12 bases left between them. The CDR3 has 14 amino acids. This CDR3 is CASSPGDASYEQYF. The CDR3 DNA follows: TGTGCCAGCAGTCCCGGGGACGCGTCCTACGAGCAGTACTTC.

This clone was observed a single time. The V and J genes are TRBV27 and TRBJ2-7; D unresolved. Trimming took 7 bases from V and 0 from J, leaving 13 bases between them. The CDR3 contains 14 residues. Per germline, CDR1 MNHEY and CDR2 SMNVEV (reference sequence). CDR3 protein: CASMPGPSSYEQYF. The CDR3 region has the DNA TGTGCCAGCATGCCGGGTCCCAGCTCCTACGAGCAGTACTTC.

The rearrangement joins TRBV19 to TRBJ2-1, with 10 bases matching TRBD2. Per germline, CDR1 LNHDA and CDR2 SQIVND (reference sequence). V lost 3 bases to trimming and J lost 8 bases; unmatched junction nucleotides: 7. This CDR3 spans 15 amino acids. CDR3 DNA sequence: TGTGCCAGTAGTATGCCGGGACTAGCGTTGTATGAGCAGTTCTTC. Translating gives CASSMPGLALYEQFF.

CDR3 protein: CASSQSDGTYMNTEAFF. The CDR3 DNA reads as TGTGCCAGCAGTCAATCTGACGGAACTTACATGAACACTGAAGCTTTCTTT. The V and J genes are TRBV7-9 and TRBJ1-1; D ambiguous. Trimming cost V 6 bases and J 0 bases, with 20 bases left between them. The CDR3 runs to 17 residues. In germline, CDR1 is SEHNR, CDR2 FQNEAQ (reference sequence).

The chain couples TRBV2 to TRBJ2-3; 12 nucleotides agree with TRBD2. Germline values: CDR1 SNHLY, CDR2 FYNNEI. This CDR3 has 14 amino acids. V lost 9 bases and J lost 5; bases outside the gene matches: 6. This CDR3 is CASQWTSGKDTQYF. DNA for the CDR3: TGTGCCAGTCAGTGGACTAGCGGGAAAGATACGCAGTATTTT.

Concerning this clone: A much larger clonotype is one base distant, so this may be a read error. The genes are TRBV6-6 and TRBJ2-3; D unresolved. From germline, CDR1 is MNHNY and CDR2 SVGAGI (reference sequence). The CDR3 length is 11 residues. Between the trimmed V and J ends, which lost 8 bases and 2 bases, there was a span of 5 bases. The CDR3 sequence is CASRFTDTQYF. CDR3 nucleotides: TGTGCCAGCCGCTTCACAGATACGCAGTATTTT.

The V call is TRBV27, the J call TRBJ2-7, with D perhaps being TRBD1 or TRBD2 (5 bases each). The CDR3 consists of 15 residues. Germline values: CDR1 MNHEY, CDR2 SMNVEV (reference sequence). With 0 bases removed from V and 2 bases from J, the gap between germline ends came to 11 bases. DNA for the CDR3: TGTGCCAGCAGTTTATCTCGGGACCCTACCTACGAGCAGTACTTC. Its protein is CASSLSRDPTYEQYF.

This clone was observed a handful of times. The rearrangement joins TRBV7-6 to TRBJ1-5, with D unresolved. The CDR3 extends over 14 amino acids. The germline V gene has CDR1 SGHVS and CDR2 FNYEAQ. The V gene lost 1 base and the J gene lost 7 bases, with 11 bases spanning the gap. Here the CDR3 reads CASSLESGPQPQHF. Here the CDR3 DNA reads TGTGCCAGCAGCTTAGAGAGCGGGCCGCAGCCCCAGCATTTT.

This chain uses TRBV14 with TRBJ2-5; D is possibly TRBD1 or TRBD2 (5 bases each). Germline V gene data show CDR1 as SGHDN and CDR2 as FVKESK. This CDR3 comprises 14 residues. V lost 5 bases and J 4 bases, leaving 14 bases between the germline ends. CDR3 residues: CASSWYGTGETQYF. The CDR3 DNA reads as TGTGCCAGCAGCTGGTACGGGACCGGAGAGACCCAGTACTTC.

This chain links TRBV5-4 with TRBJ1-1; a weak D match, TRBD1 (6 bases). This CDR3 has 11 amino acids. Deletions cut 4 bases from V and 7 bases from J, with 8 bases between. Germline CDR1 and CDR2: SGHNT and YYREEE (reference sequence). CDR3 loop: CASSGGREAFF. The CDR3 DNA follows: TGTGCCAGCAGCGGGGGCCGTGAAGCTTTCTTT.

The chain links TRBV10-1 to TRBJ2-7, with TRBD2 matching 9 bases. The CDR3 totals 16 residues. From germline, CDR1 is WNHNN and CDR2 SYGVQD (reference sequence). Trimming at V came to 2 bases and at J to 2 bases, leaving 7 bases not matched to a gene. The CDR3 coding sequence is TGCGCCAGCAGTGAGGAGGTTAGCGGGGGAGCCTACGAGCAGTACTTC. Translation gives CASSEEVSGGAYEQYF.

This clone was observed a few times. The chain is built from TRBV27 and TRBJ2-5; D perhaps matches TRBD1 (6 bases). Germline CDR1 and CDR2: MNHEY and SMNVEV (reference sequence). CDR3 length equals 13 residues. V shed 8 bases and J shed 1 base, with 11 bases lying between them. CDR3 sequence reads: CASSDRSQETQYF. CDR3 nucleotide sequence: TGTGCCAGCTCAGACAGGAGCCAAGAGACCCAGTACTTC.

The V call is TRBV27, the J call TRBJ2-1; TRBD2 matches 8 bases. CDR3 length equals 15 residues. V was clipped by 6 bases and J by 7 bases; unmatched bases: 11. The germline gives CDR1 MNHEY, CDR2 SMNVEV (reference sequence). The CDR3 here is CASSPSGSWMNEQFF. In nucleotides, the CDR3 is TGTGCCAGCAGCCCAAGCGGGAGTTGGATGAATGAGCAGTTCTTC.

The J gene is TRBJ2-7, the V gene TRBV5-6; 10 nucleotides match TRBD1. Trimming at V came to 4 bases and at J to 4 bases, leaving 8 bases not matched to a gene. Looked up from germline, CDR1 is SGHDT and CDR2 is YYEEEE. The CDR3 contains 15 residues. The CDR3 reads CASSNRDRGAYEQYF. CDR3 bases: TGTGCCAGCAGCAACCGGGACAGGGGAGCGTACGAGCAGTACTTC.

V usage is TRBV7-9 and J usage is TRBJ1-5; 10 bases line up with TRBD1. Trimming cost V 5 bases and J 1 base; bases outside gene matches: 5. This CDR3 has 16 amino acids. Looked up from germline, CDR1 is SEHNR and CDR2 is FQNEAQ (reference sequence). The CDR3 DNA reads as TGTGCCAGCAGCCCAGGACAGGGGGGGAGCAATCAGCCCCAGCATTTT. Its translation: CASSPGQGGSNQPQHF.

The chain combines TRBV7-9 with TRBJ2-7; D remains unclear. CDR3 length equals 16 residues. Trimming took off 2 bases at V and 1 base at J, with 15 bases between the two ends. Per germline, CDR1 SEHNR and CDR2 FQNEAQ (reference sequence). CDR3 bases: TGTGCCAGCAGCTTACCTCAGACGCGAACGTCCTACGAGCAGTACTTC. Translating it yields CASSLPQTRTSYEQYF.

V and J are TRBV2 and TRBJ2-7, with D unclear. The V gene's germline CDR1 is SNHLY and CDR2 FYNNEI. V lost 0 bases and J 0 bases, leaving 15 bases between the germline ends. This CDR3 is 17 amino acids long. CDR3 sequence reads: CASSEALTYSSSYEQYF. The CDR3 DNA follows: TGTGCCAGCAGTGAAGCGCTTACCTACTCCAGCTCCTACGAGCAGTACTTC.

V is TRBV5-5 and J is TRBJ2-5; 8 nucleotides match TRBD2. Germline V CDR1 and CDR2: SGHKS, YYEKEE (reference sequence). Unmatched junction bases numbered 10, after V lost 4 bases and J lost 2 bases. CDR3 size: 16 residues. CDR3 bases: TGTGCCAGCAGCGCGGGGGGAGCGGGATTACAAGAGACCCAGTACTTC. Amino acids: CASSAGGAGLQETQYF. The entire variable domain, with the rest obtained from reference TRBV5-5 and TRBJ2-5, is as follows: DAGVTQSPTHLIKTRGQQVTLRCSPISGHKSVSWYQQVLGQGPQFIFQYYEKEERGRGNFPDRFSARQFPNYSSELNVNALLLGDSALYLCASSAGGAGLQETQYFGPGTRLLVL.

V and J are TRBV7-9 and TRBJ2-1; D is possibly TRBD2 (6 bases). CDR3 size: 18 residues. Trimming removed 5 bases from V and 1 base from J, with 21 bases in between. Germline V gene data show CDR1 as SEHNR and CDR2 as FQNEAQ (reference sequence). DNA for the CDR3: TGTGCCAGCAGCCTAACCCTTTTAGCGGAAGAATCCTACAATGAGCAGTTCTTC. Translated: CASSLTLLAEESYNEQFF.